Below are 16 T cell receptor beta chains sequenced from a single sample in a study of regulatory T cells in long-lasting Graves disease. For TCR beta, libraries came from iRepertoire HTBI primers and Arm-PCR of CDR3 regions. TCRdb called the multiplex PCR reads again in MiXCR, with one record for every CDR3 protein. The sample shows over 500,000 distinct CDR3 sequences, about 16% of them seen only once. Time point: newly diagnosed GD, antithyroid drugs for less than 3 months. PBMCs provided the RNA from which the TCR library was made. The same sample was also studied in work on T cells in Graves' hyperthyroidism and ophthalmopathy.

Source: peripheral blood mononuclear cells (PBMCs), taken at new diagnosis, from a patient treated with antithyroid drugs. The receptors derive from a man aged 18 to 29 with Graves disease.

This clonotype was found a few times. The V and J genes are TRBV2 and TRBJ1-6; D is possibly TRBD1 (5 bases). CDR1 and CDR2 (germline): SNHLY, FYNNEI. V lost 3 bases and J 12 bases, leaving 15 bases between the germline ends. The CDR3 is made up of 14 amino acids. CDR3 coding DNA: TGTGCCAGCAGTGATAATGGGGCAATGGTACCCCTCCACTTT. Protein: CASSDNGAMVPLHF.

This clonotype was observed at least ten times. The J gene is TRBJ2-1, the V gene TRBV18, with TRBD2 identical over 8 bases. Germline CDR1 KGHSH, CDR2 LQKENI. There are 14 residues in the CDR3. V dropped 2 bases and J dropped 6; count of bases not matched to a gene: 3. The CDR3 bases are TGTGCCAGCTCACCATCGGGACTAGGCAATGAGCAGTTCTTC. This codes for CASSPSGLGNEQFF.

This clonotype was counted only a few times. This chain links TRBV4-1 with TRBJ2-1; TRBD2 matches 9 bases. Germline V gene data show CDR1 as MGHRA and CDR2 as YSYEKL. V lost 3 bases, J lost 0 bases, and 3 bases stayed unmatched. CDR3 length equals 16 residues. The CDR3 bases are TGCGCCAGCAGCCACGGACTAGCGAGCTCCTACAATGAGCAGTTCTTC. Encoded protein: CASSHGLASSYNEQFF.

This clonotype was seen repeatedly, ten times or more. This chain links TRBV2 with TRBJ2-3; no clear D. Trimming took off 9 bases at V and 0 bases at J, with 25 bases between the two ends. CDR1 is SNHLY, CDR2 FYNNEI, per germline. This CDR3 contains 18 residues. As DNA, the CDR3 is TGTGCCAGGTACGGTCGGAGAACGAAAATACCAAGCACAGATACGCAGTATTTT. It codes for CARYGRRTKIPSTDTQYF.

This clonotype was seen more than once but under ten times. The chain is built from TRBV9 and TRBJ2-7, with no clear D. The CDR3 is 13 amino acids. V dropped 0 bases and J dropped 5 bases, with 9 bases sitting between them. Germline V gives CDR1 SGDLS, CDR2 YYNGEE. The CDR3, as DNA: TGTGCCAGCAGCGTAGGTGGGTCCCACGAGCAGTACTTC. It translates to CASSVGGSHEQYF.

Worth noting for this clonotype: One base away lies a much larger clone, so this may be a sequencing read error. V usage is TRBV11-3 and J usage is TRBJ2-1; 9 bases agree with TRBD2. The CDR3 runs to 15 residues. Trimming took 1 base from V and 5 from J; bases not matched to a gene: 3. Germline assignment: CDR1 SGHNT and CDR2 YENEEA. The CDR3 loop reads CASSLGTSDNNEQFF. The CDR3, as DNA: TGTGCCAGCAGCTTAGGGACTAGCGACAACAATGAGCAGTTCTTC. Together with reference TRBV11-3 and TRBJ2-1, the CDR3 gives the full variable domain: EAGVVQSPRYKIIEKKQPVAFWCNPISGHNTLYWYLQNLGQGPELLIRYENEEAVDDSQLPKDRFSAERLKGVDSTLKIQPAELGDSAVYLCASSLGTSDNNEQFFGPGTRLTVL.

The V and J genes are TRBV14 and TRBJ2-7; no firm D call. CDR3 size: 12 residues. The V end was cut by 0 bases, the J end by 8 bases, with 8 bases between. Germline V lookup: CDR1 SGHDN, CDR2 FVKESK. The CDR3 sequence: CASSQDIGQQYF. For the CDR3, the DNA is TGTGCCAGCAGCCAAGATATAGGACAGCAGTACTTC.

This chain links TRBV12-3 or TRBV12-4 with TRBJ2-1; 10 nucleotides line up with TRBD2. The ends lost 6 bases at V and 7 bases at J; junction bases unmatched: 12. The CDR3 spans 16 residues. The chain's CDR3 is CASSLGLAELWNEQFF. DNA for the CDR3: TGTGCCAGCAGCCTCGGACTAGCGGAATTGTGGAATGAGCAGTTCTTC.

This clonotype was seen ten or more times. The chain uses TRBV20-1 and TRBJ2-2, with a tentative D call TRBD1 (6 bases). The germline V and J ends were trimmed by 6 bases and 0 bases, with 11 bases remaining between them. The CDR3 totals 14 residues. Germline V gene data show CDR1 as DFQATT and CDR2 as SNEGSKA (reference sequence). CDR3 protein: CSAQTGANTGELFF. The CDR3 coding sequence is TGCAGTGCCCAGACAGGAGCGAACACCGGGGAGCTGTTTTTT.

This chain joins TRBV7-3 and TRBJ2-6; 10 bases agree with TRBD1. Germline V gene data show CDR1 as SGHTA and CDR2 as FQGTGA. The CDR3 extends over 16 amino acids. J gave up 3 bases and V 5 bases, and 4 bases lay outside the gene matches. This CDR3 reads CASSGTGVDGANVLTF. The CDR3 nucleotides are TGTGCCAGCAGCGGGACAGGGGTAGATGGGGCCAACGTCCTGACTTTC. Together with reference TRBV7-3 and TRBJ2-6, the CDR3 gives the full variable domain: GAGVSQTPSNKVTEKGKYVELRCDPISGHTALYWYRQSLGQGPEFLIYFQGTGAADDSGLPNDRFFAVRPEGSVSTLKIQRTERGDSAVYLCASSGTGVDGANVLTFGAGSRLTVL.

The chain carries TRBV19 and TRBJ2-1; 8 nucleotides agree with TRBD2. V gave up 7 bases and J gave up 7 bases; unmatched junction bases: 9. CDR3 length: 14 amino acids. CDR1 is LNHDA and CDR2 is SQIVND in the germline V gene (reference sequence). For the CDR3, the DNA is TGTGCCAGTAACACAGAAGCGGGAGTTAATGAGCAGTTCTTC. Its protein product is CASNTEAGVNEQFF.

This clonotype has only a few counts. The rearrangement joins TRBV9 to TRBJ1-1; TRBD1 matches at 10 bases. The CDR3 has 16 residues. Germline values: CDR1 SGDLS, CDR2 YYNGEE. The V gene end was trimmed by 2 bases and the J gene end by 4 bases; junction bases not matched to a gene: 8. This CDR3 is CASSVGAGTGVTEAFF. CDR3 nucleotides: TGTGCCAGCAGCGTCGGCGCCGGGACAGGGGTCACTGAAGCTTTCTTT.

Points on this clonotype: A much larger clone lies a single base off, so this may be a read error. The rearrangement joins TRBV28 to TRBJ2-5; 9 nucleotides agree with TRBD1. The V gene's germline CDR1 is MDHEN and CDR2 SYDVKM. V lost 7 bases and J lost 11; bases outside the gene matches: 26. The CDR3 totals 18 residues. Written as DNA, the CDR3 is TGTGCCAGCATCACCCAGACCCCGGGACAGGGAGAATTGAATGAGCAGTACTTC. Protein product: CASITQTPGQGELNEQYF.

This clonotype appeared a few times. The chain recombines TRBV7-9 with TRBJ2-1; TRBD2 aligns across 16 bases. Germline V gene data show CDR1 as SEHNR and CDR2 as FQNEAQ (reference sequence). CDR3 length: 18 amino acids. V lost 4 bases to trimming and J lost 2 bases; unmatched junction nucleotides: 5. The CDR3: CASSSLGTSGRAYNEQFF. CDR3 DNA sequence: TGTGCCAGCAGCTCCCTAGGGACTAGCGGGAGGGCCTACAATGAGCAGTTCTTC.

This clonotype came up many times. The chain is built from TRBV28 and TRBJ1-2; D unresolved. This CDR3 contains 15 residues. V lost 8 bases, J lost 8 bases, and 24 bases lay in between. CDR1 and CDR2 (germline): MDHEN, SYDVKM. The CDR3 region is CASLAGTGIYGGYTF. CDR3 in DNA: TGTGCCAGCCTCGCCGGTACCGGAATCTATGGGGGCTACACCTTC.

This clonotype has a handful of counts. The rearrangement uses TRBV27 and TRBJ1-5; no definite D call. Per germline, CDR1 MNHEY and CDR2 SMNVEV (reference sequence). This CDR3 comprises 14 residues. V gave up 2 bases and J gave up 6 bases, with 11 bases separating them. CDR3 coding DNA: TGTGCCAGCAGTTTACTGGTGGGGAGTCAGCCCCAGCATTTT. This gives the protein CASSLLVGSQPQHF.